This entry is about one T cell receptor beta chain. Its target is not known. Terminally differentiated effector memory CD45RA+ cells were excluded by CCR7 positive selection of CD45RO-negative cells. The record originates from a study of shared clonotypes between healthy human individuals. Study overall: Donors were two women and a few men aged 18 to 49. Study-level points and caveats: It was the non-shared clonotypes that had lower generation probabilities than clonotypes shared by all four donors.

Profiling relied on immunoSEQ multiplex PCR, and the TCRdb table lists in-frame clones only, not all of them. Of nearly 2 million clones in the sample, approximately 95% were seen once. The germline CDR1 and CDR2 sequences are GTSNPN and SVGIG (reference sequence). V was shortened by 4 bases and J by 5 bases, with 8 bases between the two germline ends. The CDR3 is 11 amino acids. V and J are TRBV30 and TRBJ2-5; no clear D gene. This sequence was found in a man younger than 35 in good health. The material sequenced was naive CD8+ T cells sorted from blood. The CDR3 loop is CAWTLSETQYF. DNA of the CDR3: TGTGCCTGGACGCTTTCGGAGACCCAGTACTTC. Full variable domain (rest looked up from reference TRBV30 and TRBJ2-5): SQTIHQWPATLVQPVGSPLSLECTVEGTSNPNLYWYRQAAGRGLQLLFYSVGIGQISSEVPQNLSASRPQDRQFILSSKKLLLSDSGFYLCAWTLSETQYFGPGTRLLVL.